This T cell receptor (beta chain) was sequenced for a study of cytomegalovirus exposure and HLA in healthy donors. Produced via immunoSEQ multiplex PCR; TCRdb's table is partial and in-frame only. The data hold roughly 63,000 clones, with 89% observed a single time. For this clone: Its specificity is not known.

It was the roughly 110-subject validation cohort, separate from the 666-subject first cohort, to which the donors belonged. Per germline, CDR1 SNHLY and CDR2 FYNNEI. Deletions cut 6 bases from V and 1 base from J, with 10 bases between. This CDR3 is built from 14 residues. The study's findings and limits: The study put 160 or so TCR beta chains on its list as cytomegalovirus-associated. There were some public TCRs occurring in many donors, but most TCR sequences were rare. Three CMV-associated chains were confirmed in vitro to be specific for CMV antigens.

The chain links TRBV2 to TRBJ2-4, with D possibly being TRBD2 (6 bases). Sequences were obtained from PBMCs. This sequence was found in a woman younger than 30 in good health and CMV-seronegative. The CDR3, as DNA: TGTGCCAGCAGAGTAGCGGAGGCCAAAAACATTCAGTACTTC. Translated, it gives CASRVAEAKNIQYF.